This T cell receptor (beta chain) appears in the sequencing data of a study of identical twins. Study results and caveats: Models underestimated out-of-frame TCR alpha sharing in monozygotic twins.

The CDR3 consists of 16 residues. In germline, CDR1 is MRHNA, CDR2 SNTAGT. J was trimmed by 8 bases and V by 1 base; bases with no gene match: 10. In its sample, this clonotype was seen many times. The antigen is unknown. Each cDNA held unique molecular identifiers, and template switching gave it a universal primer site. Using its own MiXCR run on the 5' RACE reads, TCRdb lists one record per CDR3 protein. Among approximately 590,000 distinct CDR3 sequences listed, over 8.5% were seen once. The same sample was also studied in work on yellow fever vaccine responses in identical twins.

The TCR was taken from a woman between 18 and 29 years old in good health. The J gene is TRBJ2-1, the V gene TRBV6-4, with TRBD2 identical over 8 bases. Sequences were obtained from PBMCs. The CDR3 reads CASSDLGPAGGHEQFF. The CDR3 nucleotides read TGTGCCAGCAGTGACTTAGGGCCCGCGGGGGGCCATGAGCAGTTCTTC.